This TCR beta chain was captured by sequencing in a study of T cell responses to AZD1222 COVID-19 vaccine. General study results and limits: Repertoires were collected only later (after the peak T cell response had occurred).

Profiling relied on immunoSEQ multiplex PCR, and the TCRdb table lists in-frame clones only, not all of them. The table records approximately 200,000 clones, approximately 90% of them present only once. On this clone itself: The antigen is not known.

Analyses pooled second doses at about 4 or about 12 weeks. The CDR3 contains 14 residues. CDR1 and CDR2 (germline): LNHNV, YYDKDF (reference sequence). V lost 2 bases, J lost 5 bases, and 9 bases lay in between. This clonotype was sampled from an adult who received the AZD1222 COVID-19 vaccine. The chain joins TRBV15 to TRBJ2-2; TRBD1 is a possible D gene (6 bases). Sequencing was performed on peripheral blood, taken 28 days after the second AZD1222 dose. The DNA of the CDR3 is TGTGCCACCAGCAGAACTCAGGGGACCGGGGAGCTGTTTTTT. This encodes CATSRTQGTGELFF.